The 17 T cell receptor beta chains below all came from one sample that was sequenced in a study of Ad26.COV2.S vaccination and SARS-CoV-2 variants. Treatment denoted: over 15 received Ad26.COV2.S at low or high dose, single or two shots; roughly 5 received placebo; per-sample allocation not given. Specimens were obtained on day 63 following the first vaccine or placebo injection. The repertoire was sequenced with immunoSEQ multiplex PCR; TCRdb's copy has only in-frame clones and lacks some. The table includes 450,000 to 550,000 clones, nearly 90% detected once. The material sequenced was peripheral blood, taken in a trial of Ad26.COV2.S vaccine versus placebo. The receptors originated from a person between 18 and 59 years old who received the Ad26.COV2.S COVID-19 vaccine or a placebo.

V gene TRBV21-1 combines with J gene TRBJ2-2; TRBD1 is the table's D call and was not checked against the DNA. TRBV21-1 is deemed a pseudogene. The CDR3 contains 15 residues. The CDR3 loop is CASNPRRGLVGELFF. CDR3 coding DNA: TGTGCCAGCAACCCGAGGAGGGGGCTGGTCGGGGAGCTGTTTTTT.

The chain carries TRBV15 and TRBJ1-6; 8 bases map to TRBD1. V lost 2 bases to trimming and J lost 7 bases; unmatched junction nucleotides: 1. CDR1 is LNHNV and CDR2 is YYDKDF in the germline V gene (reference sequence). The CDR3 runs 14 residues. The CDR3 sequence: CATSRQGANSPLHF. DNA for the CDR3: TGTGCCACCAGCAGACAGGGGGCAAATTCACCCCTCCACTTT.

The CDR3, as DNA: TGTGCCAGCAGCCCTCGGGGGGGCTCTGGGGCCAACGTCCTGACTTTC. This gives the protein CASSPRGGSGANVLTF. V and J are TRBV7-2 and TRBJ2-6; TRBD2 matches at 8 bases. Germline trimming cut 5 bases from V and 0 bases from J; bases unmatched to any gene: 3. The CDR3 extends over 16 amino acids. Germline assignment: CDR1 SGHTA and CDR2 FQGNSA.

V gene TRBV2 combines with J gene TRBJ2-5; 7 positions agree with TRBD1. Germline-derived CDR1 and CDR2 are SNHLY and FYNNEI. Trimming removed 10 bases from V and 4 bases from J; junction bases left unmatched: 9. This CDR3 spans 13 amino acids. In DNA form, the CDR3 reads TGTGCCACCACTAAGGGGGCGGGAGAGACCCAGTACTTC. The encoded protein is CATTKGAGETQYF.

V and J are TRBV27 and TRBJ2-1; possibly TRBD2 for D (6 bases). The CDR3 covers 15 residues. The germline V gene encodes CDR1 MNHEY and CDR2 SMNVEV (reference sequence). Trimming shortened V by 2 bases and J by 2 bases, and 10 bases separated the two germline ends. CDR3 loop: CASSLRRVPYNEQFF. In DNA, the CDR3 is TGTGCCAGCAGTTTAAGGAGGGTGCCCTACAATGAGCAGTTCTTC.

The CDR3 nucleotides are TGTGCCAGCAGCTCGGGACTAGTGGTAGATACGCAGTATTTT. Protein: CASSSGLVVDTQYF. This chain links TRBV11-2 with TRBJ2-3; 8 bases match TRBD2. In germline, CDR1 is SGHAT, CDR2 FQNNGV. With 4 bases clipped from V and 5 bases from J, the junction kept 5 bases outside the gene matches. The length of the CDR3 is 14 residues.

The chain combines TRBV27 with TRBJ2-1; 10 positions agree with TRBD2. This CDR3 contains 18 residues. Germline V gene lookup returns CDR1 MNHEY and CDR2 SMNVEV (reference sequence). Germline trimming cut 6 bases from V and 4 bases from J; bases unmatched to any gene: 15. CDR3 coding DNA: TGTGCCAGCAGCTCGGGACTAGCGCCGAGAGGGAAATACAATGAGCAGTTCTTC. Its protein is CASSSGLAPRGKYNEQFF.

The J gene is TRBJ1-3, the V gene TRBV27; D possibly corresponds to TRBD1 (6 bases). Trimming took 6 bases from V and 0 from J, leaving 15 bases between them. The CDR3 length is 16 residues. CDR1 MNHEY and CDR2 SMNVEV come from the germline V gene (reference sequence). The CDR3 nucleotides read TGTGCCAGCAGGGCCCGGAAGGGGGTCTCTGGAAACACCATATATTTT. The encoded protein is CASRARKGVSGNTIYF.

The chain links TRBV7-6 to TRBJ1-1; maybe TRBD1 (5 bases). CDR1 is SGHVS and CDR2 is FNYEAQ in the germline V gene. The CDR3 length is 15 residues. Trimming shortened V by 0 bases and J by 2 bases, and 10 bases separated the two germline ends. CDR3: CASSLAGTGNTEAFF. CDR3 sequence (DNA): TGTGCCAGCAGCTTAGCGGGGACGGGTAACACTGAAGCTTTCTTT.

The V call is TRBV19, the J call TRBJ2-5; D call uncertain. The CDR3 contains 12 residues. V was shortened by 5 bases and J by 2 bases, with 6 bases between the two germline ends. Germline CDR1 reads LNHDA; CDR2 reads SQIVND (reference sequence). The CDR3, as DNA: TGTGCCAGTAGTTTGGGACAAGAGACCCAGTACTTC. As protein: CASSLGQETQYF.

The chain is built from TRBV4-1 and TRBJ1-1; 8 bases map to TRBD1. Germline-derived CDR1 and CDR2 are MGHRA and YSYEKL. The V and J ends lost 4 bases and 0 bases, in that order; junction bases with no gene match: 7. This CDR3 contains 16 residues. This CDR3 is CASSLNPGQVNTEAFF. The CDR3 bases are TGCGCCAGCAGCCTAAACCCGGGACAGGTGAACACTGAAGCTTTCTTT.

J is TRBJ2-7 and V is TRBV27, with D maybe TRBD2 (7 bases). The CDR3 is made up of 13 amino acids. Germline V lookup: CDR1 MNHEY, CDR2 SMNVEV (reference sequence). The V end lost 7 bases, the J end lost 5 bases, and 15 bases lay between the germline ends. DNA for the CDR3: TGTGCCAGCAACCGGGGGGCCGGCAACGAGCAGTACTTC. It codes for CASNRGAGNEQYF.

The J gene is TRBJ1-4, the V gene TRBV2; 8 bases line up with TRBD1. Per germline, CDR1 SNHLY and CDR2 FYNNEI. The CDR3 totals 24 residues. The ends lost 1 base at V and 0 bases at J; junction bases unmatched: 25. The CDR3 DNA reads TGTGCCAGCAGTGAAGAGTTTTTGGGTATCGTTCCTGGGACAGGAGAGTCAACTAATGAAAAACTGTTTTTT. Translated, it gives CASSEEFLGIVPGTGESTNEKLFF.

V and J are TRBV6-5 and TRBJ1-2; no clear D gene. The V end was cut by 2 bases, the J end by 2 bases, with 9 bases between. The CDR3 is 14 residues long. Germline values: CDR1 MNHEY, CDR2 SVGAGI. The CDR3 region is CASSYRLRNYGYTF. For the CDR3, the DNA is TGTGCCAGCAGTTACAGGTTAAGGAACTATGGCTACACCTTC.

The V gene is TRBV15, the J gene TRBJ1-1; 8 bases line up with TRBD1. The length of the CDR3 is 15 residues. The junction had 6 bases not matched to a gene; V was cut back by 3 bases and J by 3 bases. Germline V CDR1 and CDR2: LNHNV, YYDKDF (reference sequence). The DNA for the CDR3 is TGTGCCACCAGCAGCCCCACACAGGGGGACACTGAAGCTTTCTTT. Amino acid sequence: CATSSPTQGDTEAFF.

The V call is TRBV19, the J call TRBJ2-1; D ambiguous. CDR3 length: 15 amino acids. The V and J ends lost 6 bases and 0 bases respectively, with 12 bases between them. Germline CDR1 reads LNHDA; CDR2 reads SQIVND (reference sequence). The CDR3 spells CASSLRSSSYNEQFF. CDR3 DNA: TGTGCCAGTAGCCTGCGCTCGAGCTCCTACAATGAGCAGTTCTTC.

V gene TRBV5-5 combines with J gene TRBJ2-3; TRBD1 agrees at 7 bases. CDR1 is SGHKS, CDR2 YYEKEE, per germline (reference sequence). This CDR3 region has 15 residues. J lost 0 bases, V lost 5 bases, and 6 bases had no gene match. CDR3 coding DNA: TGTGCCAGCAGTCCTGGACAGGCTAGCACAGATACGCAGTATTTT. This translates into CASSPGQASTDTQYF.